Listed here are 8 T cell receptor beta chains from one sample, sequenced in a study of post-analysis software for immune sequencing data. Study-wide points: Among five TRBV segments more frequent in patients than controls were TRBV5-6, TRBV5-1 and TRBV20-1.

Their target antigens are unknown. cDNA libraries for TCR beta contained unique molecular identifiers. TCRdb re-called the PCR reads with MiXCR, one entry per CDR3 protein. This sample has hundreds of thousands of distinct CDR3 sequences, with more than 50% found just once. Sequencing used blood. These receptors all come from a girl aged 2-9 years with multiple sclerosis.

This clonotype was recorded a few times. The rearrangement links TRBV5-5 to TRBJ2-3, with D tentatively TRBD1 or TRBD2 (5 bases each). Germline CDR1 SGHKS, CDR2 YYEKEE (reference sequence). The CDR3 extends over 14 amino acids. With 1 base removed from V and 2 bases from J, the gap between germline ends came to 8 bases. CDR3 in amino acids: CASSLMGDTDTQYF. The CDR3 DNA reads TGTGCCAGCAGCTTGATGGGGGACACAGATACGCAGTATTTT.

In its sample, this clonotype was seen once. This chain joins TRBV24-1 and TRBJ2-3; TRBD1 matches 9 bases. This CDR3 has 14 amino acids. V dropped 9 bases and J dropped 4; count of bases not matched to a gene: 7. CDR1 is KGHDR, CDR2 SFDVKD, per germline. CDR3 nucleotide sequence: TGTGCCACCGCGGACAGGGGTTTCGCAGATACGCAGTATTTT. Amino acids: CATADRGFADTQYF.

This clonotype was counted a few times. The V call is TRBV6-4, the J call TRBJ1-1, with D possibly TRBD1 on 6 matching bases. Trimming left V 0 bases short and J 1 base short, with 9 bases between. This CDR3 comprises 15 residues. Germline V gene sequence: CDR1 MRHNA, CDR2 SNTAGT. The CDR3 coding sequence is TGTGCCAGCAGTGACTCTTTGGACAGGAACACTGAAGCTTTCTTT. It specifies CASSDSLDRNTEAFF.

This clonotype was seen a handful of times. The CDR3 DNA reads TGTGCCAGCAGCCGGCGACAGGGGCGGGGTGATGGCTACACCTTC. This gives the protein CASSRRQGRGDGYTF. V usage is TRBV7-8 and J usage is TRBJ1-2; 8 bases fit TRBD1. The germline V gene has CDR1 SGHVS and CDR2 FQNEAQ. Trimming removed 5 bases from V and 6 bases from J; junction bases left unmatched: 11. This CDR3 is 15 amino acids long.

In DNA, the CDR3 is TGTGCCATCAGTTGGACAGGGAGCACAGATACGCAGTATTTT. It translates to CAISWTGSTDTQYF. V and J are TRBV10-3 and TRBJ2-3; 8 bases fit TRBD1. V shed 5 bases, J shed 0 bases, and the junction held 1 base outside the gene matches. Germline CDR1 and CDR2: ENHRY and SYGVKD. CDR3 length equals 14 residues.

The rearrangement uses TRBV9 and TRBJ1-2; 7 nucleotides agree with TRBD1. The CDR3 contains 14 residues. The V gene's germline CDR1 is SGDLS and CDR2 YYNGEE. V lost 6 bases to trimming and J lost 6 bases; unmatched junction nucleotides: 11. CDR3 sequence reads: CASTPDRVLDGYTF. CDR3 nucleotides: TGTGCCAGCACCCCCGACAGGGTCCTCGATGGCTACACCTTC. The variable domain in full, with the rest retrieved from reference TRBV9 and TRBJ1-2, is DSGVTQTPKHLITATGQRVTLRCSPRSGDLSVYWYQQSLDQGLQFLIQYYNGEERAKGNILERFSAQQFPDLHSELNLSSLELGDSALYFCASTPDRVLDGYTFGSGTRLTVV.

The rearrangement links TRBV5-1 to TRBJ1-1, with unresolved D. The CDR3 contains 16 residues. Germline loops: CDR1 SGHRS, CDR2 YFSETQ. V was shortened by 4 bases and J by 5 bases, with 21 bases between the two germline ends. CDR3 bases: TGCGCCAGCAGCATATGGAAGGCCGACTCGAATACTGAAGCTTTCTTT. It codes for CASSIWKADSNTEAFF.

The chain carries TRBV12-2 and TRBJ2-5; the listed D gene, TRBD1, was not tested against the DNA. TRBV12-2 is annotated as a pseudogene. The CDR3 spans 14 residues. This chain's CDR3 is CASRPGVSGETQYF. In DNA form, the CDR3 reads TGTGCAAGTCGCCCAGGGGTTAGCGGCGAGACCCAGTACTTC.